This section outlines one T cell receptor beta chain sequence together with its context. This clonotype was counted ten times or more. The target of this receptor is not known. Within one base of it there is no much larger clone, and no base qualities were kept. The sample originates from a study of T cells in Graves' hyperthyroidism and ophthalmopathy (dated by TCRdb to the late 2010s). With regard to the full study: Peripheral blood was sampled at the time of initial diagnosis, prior to any treatment. Once sampling was done, hyperthyroidism patients were given methimazole at a starting dose of 30 mg daily, whereas ophthalmopathy patients were given high-dose intravenous methylprednisolone. The study also compared thyroid tissue and blood T-cell repertoires from several Graves' hyperthyroidism patients. The approximately 100 discovery patients were divided at random into training and test sets in a 7:3 ratio. The paper reports TCR Vbeta CDR3 sequencing of roughly 140 peripheral blood samples: fewer than 50 ophthalmopathy, fewer than 85 hyperthyroidism and roughly 17 progressor patients. Prospective prediction of ophthalmopathy was tested in an independent validation cohort of approximately 19 hyperthyroidism patients and roughly 16 patients who later progressed to ophthalmopathy. A discovery cohort of around 100 patients, approximately 44 with Graves' ophthalmopathy and approximately 57 with stable Graves' hyperthyroidism, was used to find distinguishing TCR V-J signatures. Results the study describes overall, beyond this receptor: Sample size was not statistically predetermined, and blinding of investigators to group allocation was not performed. Ophthalmopathy was separated from stable hyperthyroidism by a 13 V-J signature model, with 85% to 90% sensitivity and approximately 81% specificity obtained in cross-validation and 80%/75% obtained in testing. In validation, the model predicted progression to ophthalmopathy with 55% to 71% sensitivity and over 72% specificity, a median of about 6 months before onset. Most expanded thyroid clonotypes (frequency above 0.001) were also found in blood, which suggests that blood repertoires may mirror thyroid immune responses.

Measured from the cysteine to the phenylalanine, the CDR3 is 14 residues long. Solely the CDR3 DNA is kept, with 42 bases framed from the first base. As encoded in the germline V gene (reference sequence), CDR1 is LGHDT while CDR2 is YNNKEL. A distance of 6 bases separates the germline ends of V and J, which lose 2 bases and 0 bases respectively. TCR beta CDR3 regions were amplified from RNA transcripts. A first-round RT-PCR of the TCR CDR3 used the HTBI primer set with the Qiagen OneStep RT-PCR kit. Libraries were constructed in a second round of multiplex PCR, after which size selection and purification were carried out. Paired-end sequencing of the libraries was performed with 100 bp reads on an Illumina HiSeq2000. The published analysis was carried out like this. Raw data were processed with SOAPnuke, discarding reads with adapters, uncalled bases, mean Phred below 15, or no exact constant-primer or identifier match. High-quality paired reads were merged using COPE v1.2.5, and each unique nucleotide sequence was defined as a clonotype. Clonotypes were aligned to IMGT TRBV, TRBD and TRBJ reference segments using MiTCR v1.1. Only V-J combinations with frequency above 0.0001, covering approximately 99% of repertoires, were analysed. A TCS score was defined as the ratio between F50 (clonal expansion) and ExV (chaos), using BLOSUM62-based TCRdist between CDR3 peptides within each V-J. Welch's t-statistics and random forest reduced several hundred V-J features to about 13, which were used in a naive Bayes classifier (R e1071). TCRdb reran the public reads through fastp at Q25 and MiXCR, keeping productive beta chains. Every CDR3 protein is listed once, alongside the most common genes and DNA of its rows. None of the V and J calls come from the authors' own analysis; TCRdb made them. The sample yields approximately 410,000 distinct CDR3 sequences; roughly an eighth were counted once. The leading ten clones occupy about 4.9% of the sample.

Stable Graves' hyperthyroidism was defined as no progression to ophthalmopathy during 18 months of follow-up. Hyperthyroidism patients were aged 18 to 65 years and newly diagnosed, with disease duration of less than 2 months. Any patient with an uncontrolled infection, another autoimmune disease, pregnancy or lactation was excluded. Diagnoses were established on the basis of clinical symptoms, serum thyroxine and TRAb, thyroid ultrasound, and orbital computed tomography. Ficoll-Paque density gradient centrifugation was used to isolate PBMCs from approximately 10 ml of fresh peripheral blood. Total RNA was extracted using Trizol reagent, and RNA quality was assessed on an Agilent 2100 Bioanalyzer.

The sequenced sample consisted of blood. The sequence was collected from a young woman with Graves' hyperthyroidism. The V gene is TRBV3-1 and the J gene is TRBJ2-3; there is no confident call for the D gene. The DNA is TGTGCCAGCAGCCAATGGCAGAGCACAGATACGCAGTATTTT. Its protein reads: CASSQWQSTDTQYF.